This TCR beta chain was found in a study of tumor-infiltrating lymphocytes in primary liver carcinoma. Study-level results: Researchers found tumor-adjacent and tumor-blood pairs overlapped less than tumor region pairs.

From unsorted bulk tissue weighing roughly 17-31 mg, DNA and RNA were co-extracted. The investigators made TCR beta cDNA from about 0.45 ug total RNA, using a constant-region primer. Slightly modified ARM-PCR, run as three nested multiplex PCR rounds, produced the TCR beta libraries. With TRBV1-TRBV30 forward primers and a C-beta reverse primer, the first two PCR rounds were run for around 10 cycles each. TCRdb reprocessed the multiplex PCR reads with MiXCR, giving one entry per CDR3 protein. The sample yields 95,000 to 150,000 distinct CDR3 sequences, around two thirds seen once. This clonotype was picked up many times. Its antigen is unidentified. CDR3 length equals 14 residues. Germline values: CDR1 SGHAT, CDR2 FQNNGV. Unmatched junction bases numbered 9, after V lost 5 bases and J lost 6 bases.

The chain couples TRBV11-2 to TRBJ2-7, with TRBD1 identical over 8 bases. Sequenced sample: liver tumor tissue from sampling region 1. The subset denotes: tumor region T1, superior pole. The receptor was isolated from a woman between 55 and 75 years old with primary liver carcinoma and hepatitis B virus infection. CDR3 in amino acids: CASSPGQGWGEQYF. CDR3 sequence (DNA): TGTGCCAGCAGCCCCGGACAGGGATGGGGCGAGCAGTACTTC.